Listed below are T cell receptor beta chains from one sample, sequenced in a study of blood T cell repertoires in COVID-19. Sequenced by immunoSEQ multiplex PCR; TCRdb stores in-frame clones only, minus some. The table has about 150,000 clones, 65% to 90% seen once. Sequencing was performed on peripheral blood. The receptors were gathered from a woman in her forties or fifties in a cohort sampled during active or convalescent COVID-19. Each CDR3 is given with its conserved first and last residue. D genes are given only for firm matches. Not every row has a clone size; where given, it reads once, few, many or a size class.

j_call,v_call,clone_size,d_call,cdr3_aa,cdr3_nt
TRBJ1-2,TRBV7-9,-,-,CASSLASGANYGYTF,TGTGCCAGCAGCTTAGCTTCAGGGGCTAACTATGGCTACACCTTC
TRBJ1-5,TRBV5-1,-,TRBD1,CASSAGTGKEPQHF,TGCGCCAGCAGCGCCGGGACAGGGAAAGAGCCCCAGCATTTT
TRBJ1-1,TRBV30,-,TRBD1,CAWSSGQGNTEAFF,TGTGCCTGGAGTTCGGGACAGGGGAACACTGAAGCTTTCTTT
TRBJ1-5,TRBV7-2,-,-,CASSLGADQPQHF,TGTGCCAGCAGCTTGGGGGCCGATCAGCCCCAGCATTTT
TRBJ2-5,TRBV4-1,once,TRBD1,CASSPAPGGRETQYF,TGCGCCAGCAGCCCAGCCCCAGGGGGCCGGGAGACCCAGTACTTC
TRBJ2-5,TRBV10-2,-,-,CASTRQRETQYF,TGCGCCAGCACTCGCCAGCGAGAGACCCAGTACTTC
TRBJ1-4,TRBV30,-,TRBD1,CAWSAADRGLEKLFF,TGTGCCTGGAGTGCCGCGGACAGGGGGCTTGAAAAACTGTTTTTT
TRBJ2-7,TRBV6-5,-,-,CASSYAASRPYEQYF,TGTGCCAGCAGTTACGCGGCTAGCAGACCCTACGAGCAGTACTTC
TRBJ2-3,TRBV11-2,-,-,CASSLPSTDTQYF,TGTGCCAGCAGCTTACCCTCCACAGATACGCAGTATTTT
TRBJ2-3,TRBV5-1,-,-,CASSITGWDTDTQYF,TGCGCCAGCAGCATTACAGGTTGGGACACAGATACGCAGTATTTT
TRBJ1-3,TRBV10-3,-,-,CATQPGSGNTIYF,TGTGCCACCCAACCGGGCTCTGGAAACACCATATATTTT
TRBJ2-2,TRBV9,-,-,CASSAQGAGELFF,TGTGCCAGCAGCGCACAGGGAGCCGGGGAGCTGTTTTTT
TRBJ1-5,TRBV6-6,many,TRBD1,CASSYPGQGMGQPQHF,TGTGCCAGCAGTTATCCAGGACAGGGGATGGGTCAGCCCCAGCATTTT
TRBJ2-1,TRBV5-1,-,-,CASSFPGTLYNEQFF,TGCGCCAGCAGCTTCCCCGGGACACTTTACAATGAGCAGTTCTTC
TRBJ1-4,TRBV6-1,-,TRBD1,CASSDGQVPNEKLFF,TGTGCCAGCAGTGACGGACAGGTTCCTAATGAAAAACTGTTTTTT
TRBJ1-6,TRBV7-9,-,-,CASSVDGNSPLHF,TGTGCCAGCAGCGTCGACGGGAATTCACCCCTCCACTTT
TRBJ1-5,TRBV5-1,-,-,CASSLGDKNQPQHF,TGCGCCAGCAGCTTGGGAGACAAGAATCAGCCCCAGCATTTT
TRBJ2-2,TRBV5-3,-,-,CARILIPETGELFF,TGTGCCAGAATCTTAATACCCGAGACCGGGGAGCTGTTTTTT
TRBJ2-2,TRBV7-2,many,TRBD2,CAVKAGGLTGELFF,TGTGCCGTAAAAGCGGGGGGGCTCACCGGGGAGCTGTTTTTT
TRBJ1-1,TRBV19,once,-,CASSPAGGMNTEAFF,TGTGCCAGTAGCCCTGCGGGGGGGATGAACACTGAAGCTTTCTTT
TRBJ2-2,TRBV12-5,-,-,CASGLPRGKNTGELFF,TGTGCTAGTGGTTTGCCACGGGGGAAGAACACCGGGGAGCTGTTTTTT
TRBJ1-5,TRBV30,-,TRBD1,CAWSVGTVNQPQHF,TGTGCCTGGAGTGTTGGGACAGTCAATCAGCCCCAGCATTTT
TRBJ1-1,TRBV7-8,-,-,CASSLALVQMNTEAFF,TGTGCCAGCAGCTTAGCGCTTGTCCAGATGAACACTGAAGCTTTCTTT
TRBJ1-1,TRBV3-1/TRBV3-2,-,-,CASSQPPGLRAFF,TGTGCCAGCAGCCAGCCCCCCGGGTTGCGGGCTTTCTTT